The 18 T cell receptor beta chains below all came from one sample that was sequenced in a study of radiotherapy plus CTLA-4 blockade in lung cancer. Only in-frame clones appear in the TCRdb table, and some are missing; sequencing was by immunoSEQ multiplex PCR. The repertoire includes about 86,000 clones, roughly four fifths of them detected once, and 0.82% sits in the top ten. The sample was peripheral blood, taken from a patient treated with radiotherapy plus ipilimumab. The receptor source for this set is a human donor with non-small cell lung cancer who had stable disease on radiotherapy plus ipilimumab.

V usage is TRBV28 and J usage is TRBJ1-2; a possible D gene is TRBD1 (5 bases). V dropped 6 bases and J dropped 9 bases, with 17 bases sitting between them. There are 13 residues in the CDR3. Germline V gene sequence: CDR1 MDHEN, CDR2 SYDVKM. CDR3 bases: TGTGCCAGCAGCCGCTCCCCAGGGAGAAGCTACACCTTC. Its translation: CASSRSPGRSYTF.

The rearrangement joins TRBV2 to TRBJ2-7; perhaps TRBD2 as D (7 bases). Trimming pared 10 bases from V and 5 bases from J, leaving 12 bases between. The CDR3 is made up of 11 amino acids. Per germline, CDR1 SNHLY and CDR2 FYNNEI. The CDR3 DNA reads TGTGCCACATGGGGGGGGCACGAGCAGTACTTC. It codes for CATWGGHEQYF.

Only a few counts were recorded for this clone. The chain links TRBV7-8 to TRBJ2-7; possible D gene TRBD2, 6 bases. The germline V gene encodes CDR1 SGHVS and CDR2 FQNEAQ. The CDR3 contains 15 residues. Trimming removed 1 base at V and 2 bases at J, with 12 bases between. The CDR3: CASSLVGGTAYEQYF. The CDR3 DNA is TGTGCCAGCAGCTTAGTTGGGGGGACGGCCTACGAGCAGTACTTC.

The chain couples TRBV6-6 to TRBJ2-1; D is unresolved. Between the trimmed V and J ends, which lost 8 bases and 5 bases, there was a span of 10 bases. The germline CDR1 and CDR2 sequences are MNHNY and SVGAGI (reference sequence). This CDR3 is built from 12 residues. In DNA form, the CDR3 reads TGTGCCAGCGGCATTACGGACAATGAGCAGTTCTTC. It translates to CASGITDNEQFF.

The V gene is TRBV2, the J gene TRBJ1-1; TRBD1 matches 7 bases. The trim removed 8 bases at V and 2 bases at J, leaving 11 bases unmatched. The CDR3 runs to 15 residues. CDR1 and CDR2 (germline): SNHLY, FYNNEI. The CDR3 reads CASRIRTGVNTEAFF. For the CDR3, the DNA is TGTGCCAGCCGGATACGTACAGGGGTTAACACTGAAGCTTTCTTT.

This chain uses TRBV27 with TRBJ2-7; weak D call: TRBD1 (7 bases). CDR1 and CDR2 (germline): MNHEY, SMNVEV (reference sequence). The V end was cut by 6 bases, the J end by 4 bases, with 19 bases between. This CDR3 is built from 15 residues. The CDR3 coding sequence is TGTGCCAGCAGATCCCGGGGGACAGTATCATACGAGCAGTACTTC. Protein sequence: CASRSRGTVSYEQYF.

CDR3 nucleotides: TGTGCCAGCAGTGCCTCGACAGCGGGGGAGCAGTACTTC. It specifies CASSASTAGEQYF. The rearrangement joins TRBV27 to TRBJ2-7; 7 bases match TRBD2. This CDR3 has 13 amino acids. Germline loops: CDR1 MNHEY, CDR2 SMNVEV (reference sequence). The V segment lost 5 bases and the J segment 7 bases; nucleotides outside the gene matches: 8.

This chain joins TRBV7-8 and TRBJ1-1; D might be TRBD1 (5 bases). In germline, CDR1 is SGHVS, CDR2 FQNEAQ. The CDR3 is 12 residues long. Trimming pared 7 bases from V and 5 bases from J, leaving 11 bases between. The CDR3 protein is CASKRGGTEAFF. DNA for the CDR3: TGTGCCAGCAAGCGCGGGGGTACTGAAGCTTTCTTT.

The chain has TRBV7-3 and TRBJ2-5; D not certain. The germline V and J ends were trimmed by 5 bases and 5 bases, with 12 bases remaining between them. The CDR3 has 13 amino acids. The germline CDR1 and CDR2 sequences are SGHTA and FQGTGA. Written as DNA, the CDR3 is TGTGCCAGCAGCCCCCGAGTATTGGAGACCCAGTACTTC. It yields the protein CASSPRVLETQYF.

The V gene is TRBV7-2, the J gene TRBJ1-2; tentatively, D is TRBD1 (5 bases). The V gene lost 4 bases and the J gene lost 4 bases, with 19 bases spanning the gap. This CDR3 has 16 residues. CDR1 is SGHTA and CDR2 is FQGNSA in the germline V gene. The CDR3, as DNA: TGTGCCAGCAGCTCCGGGGGAGAGCTCCTTTTCTATGGCTACACCTTC. Protein: CASSSGGELLFYGYTF.

The chain joins TRBV27 to TRBJ2-7, with 8 positions matching TRBD2. This CDR3 comprises 16 residues. Germline loops: CDR1 MNHEY, CDR2 SMNVEV (reference sequence). With 3 bases clipped from V and 8 bases from J, the junction kept 15 bases outside the gene matches. The CDR3, as DNA: TGTGCCAGCAGTTTGGGGTTCGGGGGGGGTATGCTGAAGCAGTACTTC. Translation: CASSLGFGGGMLKQYF.

The chain employs TRBV2 and TRBJ2-1; no reliable D call. Germline V gene lookup returns CDR1 SNHLY and CDR2 FYNNEI. CDR3 length: 13 amino acids. V was cut by 6 bases and J by 8 bases, with 14 bases left in between. CDR3: CASRDDAGDEQFF. The CDR3 DNA sequence: TGTGCCAGCAGGGACGATGCTGGCGATGAGCAGTTCTTC.

The chain is built from TRBV29-1 and TRBJ2-6; D is uncertain. V gave up 4 bases and J gave up 0 bases, with 10 bases separating them. This CDR3 is built from 15 residues. Per germline, CDR1 SQVTM and CDR2 ANQGSEA. The CDR3 loop reads CSVGAELSGANVLTF. In DNA, the CDR3 is TGCAGCGTTGGTGCCGAACTCTCTGGGGCCAACGTCCTGACTTTC.

This chain joins TRBV29-1 and TRBJ2-1; D might be TRBD2 (6 bases). Germline V CDR1 and CDR2: SQVTM, ANQGSEA. The CDR3 length is 14 residues. V gave up 4 bases and J gave up 0 bases, with 10 bases separating them. The chain's CDR3 is CSVVGGSSYNEQFF. CDR3 DNA: TGCAGCGTTGTCGGGGGAAGCTCCTACAATGAGCAGTTCTTC.

The CDR3 here is CASSADRDQETQYF. CDR3 nucleotides: TGTGCCAGCAGCGCGGACAGAGACCAAGAGACCCAGTACTTC. The genes are TRBV7-9 and TRBJ2-5; weak D call: TRBD1 (6 bases). With 5 bases removed from V and 0 bases from J, the gap between germline ends came to 10 bases. The CDR3 consists of 14 residues. CDR1 is SEHNR, CDR2 FQNEAQ, per germline (reference sequence).

The V call is TRBV7-2, the J call TRBJ2-7; possible D gene TRBD2, 6 bases. CDR1 is SGHTA and CDR2 is FQGNSA in the germline V gene. V dropped 3 bases and J dropped 2 bases, with 11 bases sitting between them. This CDR3 has 14 residues. The CDR3 region is CASSLMAGPYEQYF. The CDR3 coding sequence is TGTGCCAGCAGCTTGATGGCGGGACCCTACGAGCAGTACTTC.

This clone showed up just a few times. This chain joins TRBV5-8 and TRBJ2-7; 8 nucleotides match TRBD1. The V gene end was trimmed by 4 bases and the J gene end by 2 bases; junction bases not matched to a gene: 8. The CDR3 spans 15 residues. Per germline, CDR1 SGHTS and CDR2 YDEGEE. In nucleotides, the CDR3 is TGTGCCAGCAGCCTGACAGGGGCGCCCGCCTACGAGCAGTACTTC. Its protein is CASSLTGAPAYEQYF.

The V and J genes are TRBV21-1 and TRBJ2-3; the D call in the table, TRBD2, was not verified against the DNA. TRBV21-1 is a listed pseudogene. The CDR3 is 15 amino acids. The CDR3 nucleotides read TGTGCCAGCAGCAAAGGCGTCCCCCGCACAGATACGCAGTATTTT. Its protein product is CASSKGVPRTDTQYF.